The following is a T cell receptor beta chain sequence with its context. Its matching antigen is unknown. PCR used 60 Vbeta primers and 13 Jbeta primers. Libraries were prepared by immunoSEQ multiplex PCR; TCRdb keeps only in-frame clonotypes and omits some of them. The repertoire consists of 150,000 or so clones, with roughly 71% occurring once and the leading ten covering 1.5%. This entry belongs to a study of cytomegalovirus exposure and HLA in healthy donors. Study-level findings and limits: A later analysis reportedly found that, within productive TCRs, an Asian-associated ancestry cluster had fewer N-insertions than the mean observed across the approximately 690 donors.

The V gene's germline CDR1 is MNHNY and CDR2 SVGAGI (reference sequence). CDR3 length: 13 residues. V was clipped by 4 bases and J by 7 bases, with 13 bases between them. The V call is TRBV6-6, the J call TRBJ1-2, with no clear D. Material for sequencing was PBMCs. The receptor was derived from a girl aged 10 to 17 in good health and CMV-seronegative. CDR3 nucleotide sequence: TGTGCCAGCAGTTCCACCTCCGGCGGTGGCTACACCTTC. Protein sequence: CASSSTSGGGYTF.